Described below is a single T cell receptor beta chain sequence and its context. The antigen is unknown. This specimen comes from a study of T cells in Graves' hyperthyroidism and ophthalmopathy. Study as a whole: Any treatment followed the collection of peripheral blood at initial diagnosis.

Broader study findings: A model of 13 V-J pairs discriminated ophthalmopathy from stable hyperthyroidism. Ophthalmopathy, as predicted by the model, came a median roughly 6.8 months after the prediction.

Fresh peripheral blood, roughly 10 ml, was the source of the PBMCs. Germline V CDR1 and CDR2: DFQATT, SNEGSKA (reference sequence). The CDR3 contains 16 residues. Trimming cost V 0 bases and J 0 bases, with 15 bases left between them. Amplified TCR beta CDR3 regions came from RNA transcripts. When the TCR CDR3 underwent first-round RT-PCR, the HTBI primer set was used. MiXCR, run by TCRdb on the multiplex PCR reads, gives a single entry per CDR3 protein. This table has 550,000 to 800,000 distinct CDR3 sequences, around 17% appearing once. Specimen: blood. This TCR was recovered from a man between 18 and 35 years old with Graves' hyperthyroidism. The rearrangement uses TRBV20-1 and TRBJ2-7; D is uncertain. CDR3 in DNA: TGCAGTGCTAGAGATTGGTTGGGGATGAGCTCCTACGAGCAGTACTTC. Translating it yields CSARDWLGMSSYEQYF.